These 8 T cell receptor beta chains share one sample of origin, sequenced in a study of control samples from healthy donors and cancer patients. Generated by immunoSEQ multiplex PCR, the TCRdb table keeps only in-frame clones and is missing some. Among roughly 95,000 clones listed, around 90% were seen once. The sample consisted of blood. All receptors come from a man aged 25-45 years in good health.

The gene calls are TRBV10-1 and TRBJ2-5; 9 nucleotides align to TRBD2. This CDR3 has 16 amino acids. The junction had 8 bases not matched to a gene; V was cut back by 1 base and J by 5 bases. Germline CDR1 WNHNN, CDR2 SYGVQD (reference sequence). CDR3 sequence reads: CASSEFGSGSLETQYF. The CDR3 region has the DNA TGCGCCAGCAGTGAGTTCGGTAGCGGGAGTTTGGAGACCCAGTACTTC.

The rearrangement links TRBV25-1 to TRBJ1-2, with 8 bases lining up with TRBD1. The junction had 3 bases not matched to a gene; V was cut back by 4 bases and J by 2 bases. This CDR3 has 14 amino acids. Germline-derived CDR1 and CDR2 are MGHDK and SYGVNS. The DNA of the CDR3 is TGTGCCAGCAGTGCAGGGGGCTCCAACTATGGCTACACCTTC. Amino acid sequence: CASSAGGSNYGYTF.

V usage is TRBV5-1 and J usage is TRBJ2-1, with 10 positions matching TRBD1. This CDR3 is built from 18 residues. Germline V CDR1 and CDR2: SGHRS, YFSETQ. The V gene end was trimmed by 4 bases and the J gene end by 0 bases; junction bases not matched to a gene: 10. The CDR3 reads CASSPTGTGASSYNEQFF. CDR3 DNA sequence: TGCGCCAGCAGCCCCACCGGGACAGGGGCCAGCTCCTACAATGAGCAGTTCTTC.

V is TRBV24-1 and J is TRBJ2-3; D ambiguous. This CDR3 is 14 amino acids long. V dropped 1 base and J dropped 3 bases, with 7 bases sitting between them. Per the germline V gene, CDR1 is KGHDR and CDR2 is SFDVKD. In DNA, the CDR3 is TGTGCCACCAGTGATTTTCTGCGTACAGATACGCAGTATTTT. Translated: CATSDFLRTDTQYF.

This clone showed up just a few times. The chain uses TRBV7-8 and TRBJ1-5, with D unclear. The CDR3 runs 16 residues. V lost 2 bases to trimming and J lost 1 base, with 12 bases between them. The V gene's germline CDR1 is SGHVS and CDR2 FQNEAQ. The CDR3 region is CASSLPPGVSNQPQHF. The CDR3 DNA reads as TGTGCCAGCAGCTTACCCCCCGGGGTAAGCAATCAGCCCCAGCATTTT.

The rearrangement joins TRBV24-1 to TRBJ1-5; TRBD1 might be the D (6 bases). The V end lost 4 bases, the J end lost 6 bases, and 15 bases lay between the germline ends. The CDR3 extends over 15 amino acids. In germline, CDR1 is KGHDR, CDR2 SFDVKD. DNA of the CDR3: TGTGCCACCAGTGAAGGTAACAGGGTGGCTCAGCCCCAGCATTTT. Encoded protein: CATSEGNRVAQPQHF.

This clone has only one observation. CDR3 bases: TGTGCCATCACCCCGGACAGGGCTCAGCCCCAGCATTTT. Translating it yields CAITPDRAQPQHF. V is TRBV10-3 and J is TRBJ1-5; TRBD1 matches 8 bases. Unmatched junction bases numbered 5, after V lost 7 bases and J lost 6 bases. The germline V gene has CDR1 ENHRY and CDR2 SYGVKD. This CDR3 spans 13 amino acids.

This clone was picked up a small number of times. V and J are TRBV11-2 and TRBJ2-1; the D gene is possibly TRBD1 (6 bases). Germline V gene lookup returns CDR1 SGHAT and CDR2 FQNNGV. V was clipped by 5 bases and J by 7 bases, with 9 bases between them. The CDR3 is made up of 12 amino acids. The DNA of the CDR3 is TGTGCCAGCAGCGTACAGGGAAATGAGCAGTTCTTC. This codes for CASSVQGNEQFF.